These T cell receptor beta chains were read from a single sample in a study of CD8 T cells in ankylosing spondylitis. Each CDR3 protein is one row after TCRdb ran MiXCR on the 5' RACE reads. The repertoire holds 250,000 to 350,000 distinct CDR3 sequences, with less than 25% as singletons. The sequencing sample was made of blood, either unsorted or a sorted T cell fraction (not recorded which). These receptors all stem from a female donor with ankylosing spondylitis or in good health (not recorded which). Each CDR3 is given with its conserved first and last residue. D genes are given only for firm matches. Clone size is shown for a subset of rows, as once, few, many or a class of expanded clone.

j_call clone_size v_call cdr3_length d_call cdr3_nt cdr3_aa
TRBJ2-7 NA TRBV6-1 14 NA TGTGCCAGCAGCCTCACAGGGCCGACCTACGAGCAGTACTTC CASSLTGPTYEQYF
TRBJ2-7 few TRBV5-1 14 TRBD1 TGCGCCAGCAGCTTGTTCCAGGGGGCCCACGAGCAGTACTTC CASSLFQGAHEQYF
TRBJ1-3 NA TRBV12-3/TRBV12-4 13 NA TGTGCCAGCATCAGGGCTCCTGGAAACACCATATATTTT CASIRAPGNTIYF
TRBJ1-6 NA TRBV20-1 13 NA TGCAGTGCTACGGCAGGCTATACTTCACCCCTCCACTTT CSATAGYTSPLHF
TRBJ2-5 many TRBV5-5 15 NA TGTGCCAGCAGCTTGATGCCAGCGTACCAAGAGACCCAGTACTTC CASSLMPAYQETQYF
TRBJ1-2 many TRBV24-1 12 NA TGTGCCACCAGTGACAGGAGGTATGGCTACACCTTC CATSDRRYGYTF
TRBJ2-5 NA TRBV12-3/TRBV12-4 15 TRBD2 TGTGCCAGCAGCGCGAGCGGGAGGGAAAGGGAGACCCAGTACTTC CASSASGRERETQYF
TRBJ2-2 few TRBV20-1 11 NA TGCAGTGCGAGGTGGGCCGGGGAGCTGTTTTTT CSARWAGELFF
TRBJ2-1 many TRBV7-9 14 NA TGTGCCAGCAGCCTTAGCGGTCCCTACAATGAGCAGTTCTTC CASSLSGPYNEQFF
TRBJ2-1 few TRBV5-1 16 NA TGCGCCAGCAGCTTGGTAGGACAGCTCTCCTACAATGAGCAGTTCTTC CASSLVGQLSYNEQFF
TRBJ2-5 many TRBV6-5 12 NA TGTGCCAGCAGTCGGGGTGTAGAGACCCAGTACTTC CASSRGVETQYF
TRBJ2-1 few TRBV5-1 16 TRBD2 TGCGCCAGCAGCTCTCCTAGCGGGAGCTCCTACAATGAGCAGTTCTTC CASSSPSGSSYNEQFF
TRBJ2-1 NA TRBV5-1 14 NA TGCGCCAGCAGCCTTAGCAGTGACTACAATGAGCAGTTCTTC CASSLSSDYNEQFF
TRBJ2-6 NA TRBV9 16 NA TGTGCCAGCAGCGTAGGTATCGGAGCGGGGGCCAACGTCCTGACTTTC CASSVGIGAGANVLTF
TRBJ2-1 NA TRBV5-6 18 NA TGTGCCAGCAGTTTTCTGTCTATTCGAACTAGGTTCAATAATGAGCAGTTCTTC CASSFLSIRTRFNNEQFF
TRBJ2-7 NA TRBV4-3 15 NA TGCGCCAGCAGCCAAGATCGACTGGGTGGCTACGAGCAGTACTTC CASSQDRLGGYEQYF
TRBJ2-1 few TRBV6-2/TRBV6-3 19 TRBD2 TGTGCCAGCAGCCGCTTTTACTCCGAGCTAGCGGGATTCAATAATGAGCAGTTCTTC CASSRFYSELAGFNNEQFF
TRBJ2-6 few TRBV5-4 14 NA TGTGCCAGCAGCTCAGCCTCTGGGGCCAACGTCCTGACTTTC CASSSASGANVLTF
TRBJ1-3 NA TRBV3-1 15 NA TGTGCCAGCAGCCAAGGGACAGTCTCTGGAAACACCATATATTTT CASSQGTVSGNTIYF
TRBJ2-2 few TRBV6-2/TRBV6-3 14 NA TGTGCCAGCAACCGACTAGTATACACCGGGGAGCTGTTTTTT CASNRLVYTGELFF
TRBJ2-1 many TRBV5-5 12 NA TGTGCCAGCAGCGTGGCGGGAAATGAGCAGTTCTTC CASSVAGNEQFF
TRBJ2-5 NA TRBV18 12 NA TGTGCCAGCTCACCACCGACAGAGACCCAGTACTTC CASSPPTETQYF
TRBJ2-7 NA TRBV20-1 14 TRBD2 TGCAGTGCGCCCCCCGGGGGGAGGCTCTACGAGCAGTACTTC CSAPPGGRLYEQYF
TRBJ2-3 NA TRBV7-2 16 TRBD2 TGTGCCAGCAGCTTAGGTCCTAGCGGAAGCACAGATACGCAGTATTTT CASSLGPSGSTDTQYF
TRBJ2-5 once TRBV7-2 12 NA TGTGCCAGCAGTCCTAAGCGGGAGACCCAGTACTTC CASSPKRETQYF
TRBJ2-7 many TRBV29-1 12 NA TGCAGCGTCGTACAGGGATCCTACGAGCAGTACTTC CSVVQGSYEQYF
TRBJ2-6 NA TRBV10-3 13 NA TGTGCCTTCAGGGGGGCTGGGGCCAACGTCCTGACTTTC CAFRGAGANVLTF
TRBJ1-2 NA TRBV7-3 13 NA TGTGCCAGCAGCCCCGGGGGGGGGTATGGCTACACCTTC CASSPGGGYGYTF
TRBJ1-1 NA TRBV12-3/TRBV12-4 14 TRBD1 TGTGCCAGCAGTTTTGGAGGGGGCGGTTCTGAAGCTTTCTTT CASSFGGGGSEAFF
TRBJ2-5 once TRBV7-2 13 TRBD2 TGTGCCAGCAGCCTAAGAAGGGCGGGAGAGAAGTACTTC CASSLRRAGEKYF
TRBJ1-4 many TRBV12-3/TRBV12-4 16 NA TGTGCCAGCAGCCCTCGGGAAGACAGACCCAATGAAAAACTGTTTTTT CASSPREDRPNEKLFF
TRBJ2-1 few TRBV6-5 18 NA TGTGCCAGCAGTTCACCGCCCCCAGGGGCCCCCGCCTACAATGAGCAGTTCTTC CASSSPPPGAPAYNEQFF
TRBJ1-1 NA TRBV18 12 NA TGTGCCAGCTCAATCCGGACAGTTGAAGCTTTCTTT CASSIRTVEAFF
TRBJ2-3 NA TRBV4-3 16 TRBD2 TGCGCCAGCAGCCAAGTGAGCGGGAGTCGGTCAGATACGCAGTATTTT CASSQVSGSRSDTQYF
TRBJ2-5 NA TRBV20-1 13 NA TGCAGTGCTCCCGGGCCCTCCGCAGAGACCCAGTACTTC CSAPGPSAETQYF
TRBJ2-2 NA TRBV20-1 14 NA TGCAGTGCTAGAGATCACGGCAACACCGGGGAGCTGTTTTTT CSARDHGNTGELFF
TRBJ1-5 NA TRBV19 16 TRBD1 TGTGCCAGTAGTCCCTCCCCCAGGGGGAGGAATCAGCCCCAGCATTTT CASSPSPRGRNQPQHF
TRBJ2-1 NA TRBV20-1 16 NA TGCAGTGCCCCCGAATCTGCGGGAAGGGGGTACAATGAGCAGTTCTTC CSAPESAGRGYNEQFF
TRBJ2-7 NA TRBV7-6 16 NA TGTGCCAGCAGCTTAGCTTATGGGTCTAAACCTTACGAGCAGTACTTC CASSLAYGSKPYEQYF
TRBJ2-5 NA TRBV20-1 16 TRBD2 TGCAGTGCTAGTGTCGCTAGCGGGAGGAACCAAGAGACCCAGTACTTC CSASVASGRNQETQYF
TRBJ1-1 many TRBV7-9 14 NA TGTGCCAGCAGCTTAGCCCGGGACTACACTGAAGCTTTCTTT CASSLARDYTEAFF
TRBJ2-7 few TRBV5-1 14 TRBD1 TGCGCCAGCAGCGACCGGGACAGGGGGTACGAGCAGTACTTC CASSDRDRGYEQYF
TRBJ1-6 NA TRBV20-1 14 NA TGCAGTGCTAGACTCGAGCAGGGCAATTCACCCCTCCACTTT CSARLEQGNSPLHF
TRBJ1-1 NA TRBV20-1 11 NA TGCAGTGCTAGGGGGTCGGGACAAGCTTTCTTT CSARGSGQAFF
TRBJ2-3 many TRBV20-1 16 NA TGCAGTGCTACCCCCATAGCGGAGGCGGGAACAGATACGCAGTATTTT CSATPIAEAGTDTQYF
TRBJ2-1 NA TRBV20-1 12 NA TGCAGTGCGGCGGGCTCCTACAATGAGCAGTTCTTC CSAAGSYNEQFF
TRBJ2-2 few TRBV7-9 15 NA TGTGCCAGCAGCACCCTTCATAGTGCAACCGGGGAGCTGTTTTTT CASSTLHSATGELFF
TRBJ2-2 NA TRBV7-2 16 TRBD2 TGTGCCAGCAGCCAGGAGGGGCTAGCGGGACGAGGGGAGCTGTTTTTT CASSQEGLAGRGELFF
TRBJ1-4 few TRBV10-3 11 NA TGTGCCATCGGGGGGGATGAAAAACTGTTTTTT CAIGGDEKLFF
TRBJ2-3 once TRBV7-3 14 NA TGTGCCAGCAGCTTAACTTCCGGGGAAGATACGCAGTATTTT CASSLTSGEDTQYF
TRBJ2-5 NA TRBV29-1 15 NA TGCAGCGTTGAGTGGTCCGCCGAGTACCAAGAGACCCAGTACTTC CSVEWSAEYQETQYF
TRBJ2-3 NA TRBV4-3 12 NA TGCGCCAGCAGCCAAGAAAGGAACACGCAGTATTTT CASSQERNTQYF
TRBJ2-7 NA TRBV29-1 16 TRBD2 TGCAGCGTTGAAGGGGGGACTAGCGGGAGTGCCTACGAGCAGTACTTC CSVEGGTSGSAYEQYF
TRBJ1-2 once TRBV18 14 NA TGTGCCAGCGCAACGGCGGACAGTAACTATGGCTACACCTTC CASATADSNYGYTF
TRBJ2-3 NA TRBV25-1 14 TRBD2 TGTGCCAGCAGTGAATCGGGAGGGAAAGATACGCAGTATTTT CASSESGGKDTQYF
TRBJ2-2 NA TRBV5-1 16 NA TGCGCCAGCAGCCTTTGGGGCGGGGCGAACACCGGGGAGCTGTTTTTT CASSLWGGANTGELFF
TRBJ2-1 few TRBV6-1 11 NA TGTGCCAGCAGTGAGCCGAATGAGCAGTTCTTC CASSEPNEQFF